The rows below give T cell receptor beta chains drawn from one sample of a study of cytomegalovirus exposure and HLA in healthy donors. Repertoires were generated with immunoSEQ multiplex PCR, while TCRdb's copy carries only in-frame clones and drops some. This table lists about 140,000 clones. Sample: PBMCs. The receptor set was obtained from a man aged 40-55 years in good health and CMV-seronegative. The CDR3 runs from the conserved cysteine through the conserved F or W.

V: TRBV12-5
CDR3: CASAEPRTALNEQFF

V: TRBV7-2
CDR3: CASSLGFPGTNYGYTF

V: TRBV18
CDR3: CASSSDRSGNTQYF

V: TRBV27
CDR3: CASSLSWGESSYEQYF

V: TRBV5-1
CDR3: CASSLRQVNTEAFF

V: TRBV19
CDR3: CASSIVLGVNEKLFF

V: TRBV9
CDR3: CASSALGNTEAFF

V: TRBV11-2
CDR3: CASSPWNTGELFF

V: TRBV14
CDR3: CASSQGQIRYGYTF

V: TRBV7-9
CDR3: CASSPGEVFYEQYF

V: TRBV4-2
CDR3: CASSQGEVDSYEQYF

V: TRBV5-1
CDR3: CASSFQGVAGELFF

V: TRBV2
CDR3: CASSEDRVRETQYF

V: TRBV6-5
CDR3: CASSLGAGDPYNEQFF

V: TRBV4-3
CDR3: CASSHGTGGTEAFF

V: TRBV5-1
CDR3: CASSLRIGTAPSGANVLTF

V: TRBV5-1
CDR3: CASSTDPLSGRNNIQYF

V: TRBV9
CDR3: CASSVARGANTGELFF